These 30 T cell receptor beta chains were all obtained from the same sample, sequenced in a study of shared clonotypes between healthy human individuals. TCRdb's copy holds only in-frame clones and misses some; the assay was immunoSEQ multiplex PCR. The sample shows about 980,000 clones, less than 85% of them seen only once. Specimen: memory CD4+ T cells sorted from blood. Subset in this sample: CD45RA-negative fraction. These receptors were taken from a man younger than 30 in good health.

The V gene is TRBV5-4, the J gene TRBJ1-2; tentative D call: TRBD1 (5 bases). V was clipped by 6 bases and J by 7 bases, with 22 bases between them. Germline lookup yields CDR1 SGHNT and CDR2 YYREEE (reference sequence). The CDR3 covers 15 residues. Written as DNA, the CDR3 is TGTGCCAGCACCCTCCAGCGGGGCGCATCGCGTGGCTACACCTTC. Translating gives CASTLQRGASRGYTF.

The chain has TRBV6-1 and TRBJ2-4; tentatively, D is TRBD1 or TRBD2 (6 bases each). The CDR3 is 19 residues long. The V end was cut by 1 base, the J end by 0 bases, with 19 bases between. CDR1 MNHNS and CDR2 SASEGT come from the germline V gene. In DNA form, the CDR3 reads TGTGCCAGCAGTGAAGAAGTGGGGGGCTCCATTCTAGCCAAAAACATTCAGTACTTC. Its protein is CASSEEVGGSILAKNIQYF.

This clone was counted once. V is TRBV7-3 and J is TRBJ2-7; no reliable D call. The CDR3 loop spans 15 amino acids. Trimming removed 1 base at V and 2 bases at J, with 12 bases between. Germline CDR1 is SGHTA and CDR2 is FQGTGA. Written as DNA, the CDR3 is TGTGCCAGCAGCTTAAGTCTGGAGAAGGCCTACGAGCAGTACTTC. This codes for CASSLSLEKAYEQYF.

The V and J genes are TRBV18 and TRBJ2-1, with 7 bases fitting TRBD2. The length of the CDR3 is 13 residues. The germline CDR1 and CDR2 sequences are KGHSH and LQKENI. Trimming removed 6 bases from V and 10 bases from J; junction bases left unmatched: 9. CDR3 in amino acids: CASSGPNSGEQFF. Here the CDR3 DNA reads TGTGCCAGCTCGGGGCCAAATAGCGGGGAGCAGTTCTTC.

This CDR3 is CASSLGTQSGNTIYF. The CDR3 nucleotides are TGTGCCAGCAGCTTAGGCACCCAGTCTGGAAACACCATATATTTT. This chain joins TRBV7-8 and TRBJ1-3; D is unresolved. The germline V gene has CDR1 SGHVS and CDR2 FQNEAQ. V gave up 1 base and J gave up 1 base, with 8 bases separating them. This CDR3 is 15 amino acids long.

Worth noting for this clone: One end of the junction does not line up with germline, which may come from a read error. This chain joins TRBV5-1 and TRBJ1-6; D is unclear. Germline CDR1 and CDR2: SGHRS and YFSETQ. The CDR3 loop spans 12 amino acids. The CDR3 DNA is TGCGCCAGCAGCTTGGACGATTCAGCCCTCCACTTT. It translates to CASSLDDSALHF.

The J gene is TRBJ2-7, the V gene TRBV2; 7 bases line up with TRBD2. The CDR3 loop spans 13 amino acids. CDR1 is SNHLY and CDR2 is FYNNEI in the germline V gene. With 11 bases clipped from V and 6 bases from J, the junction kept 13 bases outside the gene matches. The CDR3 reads CARGRGEGFEQYF. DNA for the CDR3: TGTGCCCGGGGGAGAGGGGAGGGGTTCGAGCAGTACTTC.

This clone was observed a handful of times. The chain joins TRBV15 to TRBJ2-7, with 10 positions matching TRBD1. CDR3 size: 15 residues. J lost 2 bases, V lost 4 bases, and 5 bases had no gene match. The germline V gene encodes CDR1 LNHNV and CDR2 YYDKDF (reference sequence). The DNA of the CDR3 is TGTGCCACCAGCAAAGGACAGGGGGTCGCCTACGAGCAGTACTTC. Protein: CATSKGQGVAYEQYF.

As DNA, the CDR3 is TGTGCAAGTCGCTTAGCGTGTCTAGCGGCAGCCGGGACGCAGTATTTT. This sequence encodes CASRLACLAAAGTQYF. The V gene is TRBV12-2, the J gene TRBJ2-3; the listed D gene, TRBD2, was not tested against the DNA. TRBV12-2 is deemed a pseudogene. The CDR3 is 16 residues long.

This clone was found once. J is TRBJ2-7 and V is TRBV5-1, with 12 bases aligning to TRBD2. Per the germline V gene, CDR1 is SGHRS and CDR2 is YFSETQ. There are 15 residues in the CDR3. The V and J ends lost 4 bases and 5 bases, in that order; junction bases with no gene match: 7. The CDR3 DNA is TGCGCCAGCAGCAGGACTAGCGGGGCCAGGGACGAGCAGTACTTC. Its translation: CASSRTSGARDEQYF. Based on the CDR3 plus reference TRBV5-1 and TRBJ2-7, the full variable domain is KAGVTQTPRYLIKTRGQQVTLSCSPISGHRSVSWYQQTPGQGLQFLFEYFSETQRNKGNFPGRFSGRQFSNSRSEMNVSTLELGDSALYLCASSRTSGARDEQYFGPGTRLTVT.

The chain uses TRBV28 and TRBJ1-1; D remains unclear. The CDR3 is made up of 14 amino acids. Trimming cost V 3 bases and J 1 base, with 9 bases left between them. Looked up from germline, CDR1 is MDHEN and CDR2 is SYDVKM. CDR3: CASSFREGNTEAFF. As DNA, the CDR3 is TGTGCCAGCAGTTTTAGAGAAGGGAACACTGAAGCTTTCTTT.

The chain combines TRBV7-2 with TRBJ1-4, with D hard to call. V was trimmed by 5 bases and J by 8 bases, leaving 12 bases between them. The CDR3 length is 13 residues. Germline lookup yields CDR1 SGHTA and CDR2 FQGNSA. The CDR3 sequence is CASSASIGEKLFF. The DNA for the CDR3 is TGTGCCAGCAGCGCGAGTATAGGCGAAAAACTGTTTTTT.

CDR3 in amino acids: CASSLQTGDFYGYTF. The DNA for the CDR3 is TGTGCCAGCAGTTTACAGACAGGTGATTTCTATGGCTACACCTTC. This sequence joins TRBV28 and TRBJ1-2; D is perhaps TRBD1 (6 bases). The CDR3 is 15 amino acids. The V gene's germline CDR1 is MDHEN and CDR2 SYDVKM. Trimming took 2 bases from V and 4 from J, leaving 14 bases between them.

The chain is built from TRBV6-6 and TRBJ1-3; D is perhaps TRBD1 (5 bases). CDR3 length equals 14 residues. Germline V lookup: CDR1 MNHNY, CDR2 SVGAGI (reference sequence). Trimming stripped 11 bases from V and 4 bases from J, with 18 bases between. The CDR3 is CAGASGGTGNTIYF. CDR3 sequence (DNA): TGTGCCGGCGCCTCGGGGGGGACGGGAAACACCATATATTTT.

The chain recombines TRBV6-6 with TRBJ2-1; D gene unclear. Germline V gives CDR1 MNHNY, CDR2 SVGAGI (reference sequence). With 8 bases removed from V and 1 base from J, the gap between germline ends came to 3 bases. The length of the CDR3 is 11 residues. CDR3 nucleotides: TGTGCCAGCTTGTCCTACAATGAGCAGTTCTTC. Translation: CASLSYNEQFF.

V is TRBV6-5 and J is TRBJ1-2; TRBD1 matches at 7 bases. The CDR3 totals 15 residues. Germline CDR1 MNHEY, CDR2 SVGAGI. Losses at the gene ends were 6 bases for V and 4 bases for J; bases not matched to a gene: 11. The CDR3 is CASSQQRTGAYGYTF. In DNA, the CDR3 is TGTGCCAGCAGCCAACAGAGGACAGGCGCCTATGGCTACACCTTC.

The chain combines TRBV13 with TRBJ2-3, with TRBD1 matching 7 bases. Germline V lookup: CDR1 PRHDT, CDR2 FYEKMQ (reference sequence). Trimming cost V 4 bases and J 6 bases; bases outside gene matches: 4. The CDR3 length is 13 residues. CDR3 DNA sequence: TGTGCCAGCAGCTCCAACAGGGGCGATACGCAGTATTTT. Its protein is CASSSNRGDTQYF. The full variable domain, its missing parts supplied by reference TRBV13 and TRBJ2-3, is AAGVIQSPRHLIKEKRETATLKCYPIPRHDTVYWYQQGPGQDPQFLISFYEKMQSDKGSIPDRFSAQQFSDYHSELNMSSLELGDSALYFCASSSNRGDTQYFGPGTRLTVL.

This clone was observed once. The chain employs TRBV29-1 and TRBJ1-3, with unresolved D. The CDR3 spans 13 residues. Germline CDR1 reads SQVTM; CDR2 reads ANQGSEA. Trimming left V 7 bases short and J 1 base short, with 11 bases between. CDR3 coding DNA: TGCAGCGCCCAACAGACTTCTGGAAACACCATATATTTT. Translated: CSAQQTSGNTIYF.

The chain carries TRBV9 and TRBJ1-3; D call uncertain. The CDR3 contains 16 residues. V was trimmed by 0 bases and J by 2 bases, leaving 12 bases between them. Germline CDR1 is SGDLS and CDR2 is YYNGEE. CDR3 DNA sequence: TGTGCCAGCAGCGTAGGGGCAGGATTGACTGGAAACACCATATATTTT. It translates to CASSVGAGLTGNTIYF.

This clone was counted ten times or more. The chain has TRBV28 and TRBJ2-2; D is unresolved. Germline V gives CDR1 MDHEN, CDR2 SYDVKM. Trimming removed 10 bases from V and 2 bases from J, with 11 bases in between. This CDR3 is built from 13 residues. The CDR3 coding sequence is TGTGCCACCCTCTCGACTAACACCGGGGAGCTGTTTTTT. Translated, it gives CATLSTNTGELFF.

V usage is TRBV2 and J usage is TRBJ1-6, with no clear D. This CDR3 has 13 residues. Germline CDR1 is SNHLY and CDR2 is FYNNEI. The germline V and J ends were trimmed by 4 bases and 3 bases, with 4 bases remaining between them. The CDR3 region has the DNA TGTGCCAGCAGTGGGGACTATAATTCACCCCTCCACTTT. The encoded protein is CASSGDYNSPLHF.

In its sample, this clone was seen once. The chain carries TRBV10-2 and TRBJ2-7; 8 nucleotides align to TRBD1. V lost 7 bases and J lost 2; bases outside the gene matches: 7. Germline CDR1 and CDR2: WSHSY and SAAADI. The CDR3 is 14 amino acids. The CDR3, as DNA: TGCGCCAGCACCCCGGGACAGGACCCCTACGAGCAGTACTTC. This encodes CASTPGQDPYEQYF.

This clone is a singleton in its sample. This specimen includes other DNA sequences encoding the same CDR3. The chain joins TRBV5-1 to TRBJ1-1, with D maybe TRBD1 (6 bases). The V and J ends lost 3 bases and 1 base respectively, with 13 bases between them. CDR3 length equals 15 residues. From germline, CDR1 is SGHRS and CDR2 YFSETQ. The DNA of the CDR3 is TGCGCCAGCAGCTCAATGACAGGTGGGAACACTGAAGCTTTCTTT. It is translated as CASSSMTGGNTEAFF.

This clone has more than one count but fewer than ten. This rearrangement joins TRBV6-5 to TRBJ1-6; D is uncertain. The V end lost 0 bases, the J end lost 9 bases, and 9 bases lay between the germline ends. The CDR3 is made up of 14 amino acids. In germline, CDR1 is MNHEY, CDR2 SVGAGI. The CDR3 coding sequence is TGTGCCAGCAGTTACTCTGGGTTCAGTTCACCCCTCCACTTT. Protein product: CASSYSGFSSPLHF.

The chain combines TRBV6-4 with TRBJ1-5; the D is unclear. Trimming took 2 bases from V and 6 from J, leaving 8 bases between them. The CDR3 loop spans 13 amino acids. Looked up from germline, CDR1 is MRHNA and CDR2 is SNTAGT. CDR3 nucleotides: TGTGCCAGCAGTGACAATCGGGGTCAGCCCCAGCATTTT. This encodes CASSDNRGQPQHF.

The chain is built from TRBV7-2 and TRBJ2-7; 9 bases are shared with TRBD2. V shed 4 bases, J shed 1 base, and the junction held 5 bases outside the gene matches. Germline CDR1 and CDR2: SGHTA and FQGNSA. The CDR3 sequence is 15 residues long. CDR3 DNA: TGTGCCAGCAGCTCCCCGCTAGCGGGGTCCTACGAGCAGTACTTC. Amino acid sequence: CASSSPLAGSYEQYF. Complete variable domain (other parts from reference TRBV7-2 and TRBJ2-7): GAGVSQSPSNKVTEKGKDVELRCDPISGHTALYWYRQSLGQGLEFLIYFQGNSAPDKSGLPSDRFSAERTGGSVSTLTIQRTQQEDSAVYLCASSSPLAGSYEQYFGPGTRLTVT.

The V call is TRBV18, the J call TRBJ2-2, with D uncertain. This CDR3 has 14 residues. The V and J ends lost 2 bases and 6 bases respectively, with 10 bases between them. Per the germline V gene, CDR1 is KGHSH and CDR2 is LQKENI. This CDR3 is CASSPGESPGELFF. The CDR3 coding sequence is TGTGCCAGCTCACCAGGGGAATCCCCCGGGGAGCTGTTTTTT.

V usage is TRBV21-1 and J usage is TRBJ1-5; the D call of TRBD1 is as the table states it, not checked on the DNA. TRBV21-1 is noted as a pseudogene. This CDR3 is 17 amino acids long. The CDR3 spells CASSRWDRDPGNQPQHF. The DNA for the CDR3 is TGTGCCAGCAGCAGGTGGGACAGGGATCCAGGCAATCAGCCCCAGCATTTT.

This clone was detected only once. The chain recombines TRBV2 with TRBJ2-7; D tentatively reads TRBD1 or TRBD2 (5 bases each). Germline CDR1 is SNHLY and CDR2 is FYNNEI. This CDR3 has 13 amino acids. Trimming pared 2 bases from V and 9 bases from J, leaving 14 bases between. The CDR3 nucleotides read TGTGCCAGCAGTGAATCCGCCGGGACCGGGCAGTACTTC. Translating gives CASSESAGTGQYF.

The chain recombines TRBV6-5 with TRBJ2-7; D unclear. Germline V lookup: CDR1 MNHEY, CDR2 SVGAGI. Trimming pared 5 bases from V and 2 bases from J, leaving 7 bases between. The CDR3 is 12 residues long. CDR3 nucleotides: TGTGCCAGCAGTGTCCAGGCCTACGAGCAGTACTTC. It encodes CASSVQAYEQYF.